This is a list of T cell receptor beta chains from one sample in a study of a mutant IDH1 vaccine in newly diagnosed glioma. Sequencing used immunoSEQ multiplex PCR; TCRdb keeps in-frame clones, though not all of them. The sample lists about 51,000 clones, 78% occurring once. For these receptors, no antigen is known. Source: PBMCs, taken from a glioma patient whose treatment included an IDH1 peptide vaccine. The receptors stem from a woman in her thirties or forties with glioma. The CDR3 runs from the conserved cysteine through the conserved F or W. A D gene is named only where the DNA matches it firmly. Only part of the rows carry a size: once, few, many, or a class if the clone is expanded.

TRBV29-1	TRBJ2-3	NA	NA	CSAGSGGHTDTQYF	TGCAGCGCTGGGTCGGGGGGCCATACAGATACGCAGTATTTT
TRBV5-1	TRBJ2-1	once	TRBD2	CASSPGTSGFFGDEQFF	TGCGCCAGCAGCCCGGGGACTAGCGGGTTTTTCGGCGATGAGCAGTTCTTC
TRBV27	TRBJ2-7	NA	TRBD1	CASSIDRGYEQYF	TGTGCCAGCAGTATCGACAGGGGTTACGAGCAGTACTTC
TRBV5-1	TRBJ1-4	once	NA	CASSFDDFREKLFF	TGCGCCAGCAGCTTCGACGACTTTCGGGAAAAACTGTTTTTT
TRBV7-8	TRBJ2-7	NA	NA	CASSLADWSSYEQYF	TGTGCCAGCAGCTTAGCGGACTGGAGCTCCTACGAGCAGTACTTC
TRBV5-1	TRBJ2-1	NA	NA	CASSTGTEQFF	TGCGCCAGCAGCACCGGGACAGAGCAGTTCTTC
TRBV18	TRBJ1-5	few	NA	CASSPDGPGQPQHF	TGTGCCAGCTCACCGGACGGTCCGGGACAGCCCCAGCATTTT
TRBV4-1	TRBJ2-7	NA	TRBD1	CASSLDRTSYEQYF	TGCGCCAGCAGCCTGGACAGGACTTCCTACGAGCAGTACTTC
TRBV18	TRBJ1-2	NA	TRBD1	CASAGGQFYGYTF	TGTGCCAGCGCGGGGGGACAGTTCTATGGCTACACCTTC
TRBV4-3	TRBJ2-2	NA	NA	CASSQGQITGELFF	TGCGCCAGCAGCCAAGGACAGATCACCGGGGAGCTGTTTTTT
TRBV30	TRBJ1-2	NA	NA	CACGEARYYGYTF	TGTGCCTGTGGAGAGGCCAGGTACTATGGCTACACCTTC
TRBV6-1	TRBJ1-2	NA	NA	CASSEGYGYTF	TGTGCCAGCAGTGAAGGCTATGGCTACACCTTC
TRBV25-1	TRBJ1-2	NA	NA	CASSESDRKYGYTF	TGTGCCAGCAGTGAATCTGACAGGAAGTATGGCTACACCTTC
TRBV19	TRBJ2-1	NA	NA	CASSIVPLSEQFF	TGTGCCAGTAGTATTGTCCCCTTGAGTGAGCAGTTCTTC
TRBV19	TRBJ1-5	NA	NA	CASRNRQSNQPQHF	TGTGCCAGCAGAAACCGACAAAGCAATCAGCCCCAGCATTTT
TRBV6-1	TRBJ1-2	NA	NA	CASSEEAFYGYTF	TGTGCCAGCAGTGAAGAGGCCTTCTATGGCTACACCTTC
TRBV30	TRBJ1-1	few	NA	CAWSGGTTEAFF	TGTGCCTGGAGTGGGGGGACCACTGAAGCTTTCTTT
TRBV30	TRBJ2-3	NA	NA	CAWTNGNSRTQYF	TGTGCCTGGACGAACGGGAACAGTCGTACGCAGTATTTT
TRBV9	TRBJ1-2	NA	TRBD1	CASSGSGTEESGYGYTF	TGTGCCAGCAGCGGGTCCGGGACAGAAGAATCGGGCTATGGCTACACCTTC
TRBV28	TRBJ1-2	NA	NA	CASSVQPAQYGYTF	TGTGCCAGCAGTGTACAGCCTGCTCAGTATGGCTACACCTTC
TRBV2	TRBJ1-2	NA	TRBD1	CASRGTAYGYTF	TGTGCCAGCAGGGGGACAGCATATGGCTACACCTTC
TRBV7-6	TRBJ2-7	NA	TRBD2	CASSSTSGGRLEQYF	TGTGCCAGCAGCTCTACTAGCGGGGGCCGGCTTGAGCAGTACTTC
TRBV7-2	TRBJ1-2	once	NA	CASSFATANYGYTF	TGTGCCAGCAGCTTCGCGACAGCCAACTATGGCTACACCTTC
TRBV18	TRBJ1-1	few	TRBD1	CASSLQGGTEAFF	TGTGCCAGCTCACTACAGGGGGGAACTGAAGCTTTCTTT
TRBV4-1	TRBJ1-2	NA	NA	CASSQDPTFMGTDYTF	TGCGCCAGCAGCCAAGACCCCACCTTCATGGGAACTGACTACACCTTC
TRBV27	TRBJ1-4	NA	NA	CASSFGLRGEKLFF	TGTGCCAGCAGTTTTGGACTTCGTGGAGAAAAACTGTTTTTT
TRBV13	TRBJ2-1	NA	NA	CASSLDTASSGQFF	TGTGCCAGCAGCTTAGATACAGCTAGTAGTGGGCAGTTCTTC
TRBV10-2	TRBJ1-1	NA	TRBD1	CASSQQGAGTEAFF	TGCGCCAGCAGTCAACAGGGGGCCGGCACTGAAGCTTTCTTT
TRBV7-2	TRBJ2-7	NA	NA	CASSEQGYEQYF	TGTGCCAGCAGCGAACAAGGCTACGAGCAGTACTTC
TRBV2	TRBJ1-2	few	NA	CASSLKVGGANYGYTF	TGTGCCAGCAGCCTGAAAGTGGGGGGCGCGAACTATGGCTACACCTTC
TRBV29-1	TRBJ1-2	NA	NA	CSALPQGPRGYTF	TGCAGCGCACTACCCCAGGGGCCGCGTGGCTACACCTTC
TRBV10-1	TRBJ1-1	NA	NA	CASSESVQGRAFF	TGCGCCAGCAGTGAGTCTGTCCAGGGGAGGGCTTTCTTT
TRBV30	TRBJ1-2	NA	TRBD1	CAWIPQGYGYTF	TGTGCCTGGATCCCACAGGGGTATGGCTACACCTTC
TRBV10-3	TRBJ2-2	NA	NA	CAIMRGTGELFF	TGTGCCATCATGAGGGGAACCGGGGAGCTGTTTTTT
TRBV4-3	TRBJ2-5	NA	TRBD2	CASSQELAGGETQYF	TGCGCCAGCAGCCAAGAGCTAGCGGGGGGAGAGACCCAGTACTTC
TRBV28	TRBJ1-1	NA	NA	CASRNSGRDTEAFF	TGTGCCAGCAGAAACTCGGGGAGGGACACTGAAGCTTTCTTT
TRBV4-2	TRBJ1-6	few	TRBD1	CASTKDRGSPLHF	TGTGCCAGCACGAAGGACAGGGGTTCACCCCTCCACTTT
TRBV27	TRBJ2-1	NA	NA	CASSLNSNEQFF	TGTGCCAGCAGTTTGAACTCGAATGAGCAGTTCTTC
TRBV7-2	TRBJ2-5	NA	NA	CASEPGYQETQYF	TGTGCCAGCGAGCCGGGTTACCAAGAGACCCAGTACTTC
TRBV19	TRBJ1-2	NA	NA	CATTHPGRIYGYTF	TGTGCCACAACCCATCCGGGACGGATATATGGCTACACCTTC
TRBV11-1	TRBJ2-7	NA	TRBD2	CASSLTSGGPYEQYF	TGTGCCAGCAGTTTGACTAGCGGGGGACCCTACGAGCAGTACTTC
TRBV7-9	TRBJ1-1	NA	TRBD1	CASSLARTGDTEAFF	TGTGCCAGCAGCTTAGCGAGGACAGGGGACACTGAAGCTTTCTTT
TRBV4-3	TRBJ2-7	NA	TRBD1	CASSQARTGRIYEQYF	TGCGCCAGCAGCCAAGCTAGGACAGGGAGAATCTACGAGCAGTACTTC
TRBV2	TRBJ2-5	NA	TRBD2	CASSPGLAFGETQYF	TGTGCCAGCAGTCCGGGACTAGCTTTCGGAGAGACCCAGTACTTC
TRBV10-3	TRBJ1-2	NA	NA	CAIIEYKRGLYGYTF	TGTGCCATCATAGAATACAAAAGGGGACTCTATGGCTACACCTTC
TRBV25-1	TRBJ1-1	NA	TRBD1	CASRATGVNTEAFF	TGTGCCAGCCGAGCGACAGGGGTAAACACTGAAGCTTTCTTT
TRBV5-5	TRBJ1-2	NA	NA	CASSLGGVGFGYTF	TGTGCCAGCAGCTTGGGGGGAGTTGGATTTGGCTACACCTTC
TRBV15	TRBJ2-7	once	NA	CATSRAGRDRDEQYF	TGTGCCACCAGCAGAGCGGGCAGGGACCGAGACGAGCAGTACTTC
TRBV6-5	TRBJ1-6	NA	TRBD1	CASSDRGRDSPLHF	TGTGCCAGCAGCGACAGGGGTCGGGATTCACCCCTCCACTTT
TRBV19	TRBJ2-7	once	NA	CASSIRTGYEQYF	TGTGCCAGTAGTATACGGACTGGCTACGAGCAGTACTTC
TRBV7-2	TRBJ2-3	NA	TRBD2	CASSFQRGVSTDTQYF	TGTGCCAGCAGCTTCCAGCGGGGGGTTAGCACAGATACGCAGTATTTT
TRBV9	TRBJ1-2	NA	NA	CASSVEGTGAYGYTF	TGTGCCAGCAGCGTAGAAGGAACGGGGGCCTATGGCTACACCTTC
TRBV18	TRBJ1-2	NA	TRBD1	CASSPPNTGVYGYTF	TGTGCCAGCTCACCACCTAATACAGGGGTCTATGGCTACACCTTC